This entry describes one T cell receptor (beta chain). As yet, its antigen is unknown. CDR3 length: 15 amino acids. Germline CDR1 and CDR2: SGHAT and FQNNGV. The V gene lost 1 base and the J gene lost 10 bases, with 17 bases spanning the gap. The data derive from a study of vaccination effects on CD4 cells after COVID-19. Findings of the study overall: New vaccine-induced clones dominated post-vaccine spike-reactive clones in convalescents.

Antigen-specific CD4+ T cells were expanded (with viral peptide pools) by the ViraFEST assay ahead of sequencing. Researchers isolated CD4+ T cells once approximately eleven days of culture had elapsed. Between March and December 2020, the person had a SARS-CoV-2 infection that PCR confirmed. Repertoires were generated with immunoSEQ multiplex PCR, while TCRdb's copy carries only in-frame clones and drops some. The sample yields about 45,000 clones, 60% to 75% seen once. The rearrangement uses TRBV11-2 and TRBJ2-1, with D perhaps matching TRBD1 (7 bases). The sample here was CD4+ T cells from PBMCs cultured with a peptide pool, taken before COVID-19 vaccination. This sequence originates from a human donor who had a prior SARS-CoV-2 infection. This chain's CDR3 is CASSLGRGLAREQFF. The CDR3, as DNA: TGTGCCAGCAGCTTAGGGAGGGGGCTAGCACGCGAGCAGTTCTTC.